The next 5 T cell receptor beta chains were all read from a single sample in a study of shared clonotypes between healthy human individuals. Clones were read by immunoSEQ multiplex PCR, and TCRdb kept only the in-frame ones, dropping some. The sample yields 2 million to 2.5 million clones, 85% to 95% seen once. Sequenced input: naive CD4+ T cells sorted from blood. Indicated subset: CD45RA+ positively selected. Source of these receptors: a man between 18 and 29 years old in good health.

This clone was counted once. The rearrangement links TRBV7-9 to TRBJ2-1, with D perhaps matching TRBD1 or TRBD2 (5 bases each). V gave up 1 base and J gave up 10 bases, with 14 bases separating them. Germline V gene sequence: CDR1 SEHNR, CDR2 FQNEAQ (reference sequence). The CDR3 has 14 amino acids. The CDR3: CASSLDGGSGEQFF. DNA for the CDR3: TGTGCCAGCAGCTTAGACGGAGGTTCAGGGGAGCAGTTCTTC.

The J gene is TRBJ2-5, the V gene TRBV9; the match to TRBD2 covers 9 bases. Losses at the gene ends were 3 bases for V and 7 bases for J; bases not matched to a gene: 4. The CDR3 is 13 amino acids. Germline values: CDR1 SGDLS, CDR2 YYNGEE. CDR3: CASSATGLATQYF. CDR3 DNA sequence: TGTGCCAGCAGCGCGACGGGACTAGCGACCCAGTACTTC.

On this clone itself: The final CDR3 position lacks the conserved phenylalanine or tryptophan, pointing to a likely read error. Because the CDR3's place on the DNA is in doubt, the DNA is left out and the CDR3 is given as listed by TCRdb. V gene TRBV4-1 combines with J gene TRBJ1-2; TRBD1 is the table's D call, not checked against the DNA. Inclusive of both ends, the CDR3 amounts to 18 amino acids. The germline gives CDR1 MGHRA, CDR2 YSYEKL. The CDR3 spells CASSQEGKNRDRRGQGAL.

This chain joins TRBV5-1 and TRBJ1-3; tentatively, D is TRBD1 (6 bases). V was pared by 0 bases and J by 2 bases, with 12 bases between. Germline CDR1 is SGHRS and CDR2 is YFSETQ. The CDR3 is 16 amino acids. The CDR3 DNA is TGCGCCAGCAGCTTGGAACCCAGGGGAGCTGGAAACACCATATATTTT. Translated: CASSLEPRGAGNTIYF. The full variable domain, rest sourced from reference TRBV5-1 and TRBJ1-3, is KAGVTQTPRYLIKTRGQQVTLSCSPISGHRSVSWYQQTPGQGLQFLFEYFSETQRNKGNFPGRFSGRQFSNSRSEMNVSTLELGDSALYLCASSLEPRGAGNTIYFGEGSWLTVV.

The count of this clone is one. This sequence joins TRBV5-1 and TRBJ2-3, with 8 positions matching TRBD2. Germline V gene lookup returns CDR1 SGHRS and CDR2 YFSETQ. V was pared by 2 bases and J by 3 bases, with 11 bases of the junction left unmatched. The CDR3 runs 17 residues. CDR3 sequence: CASSFQGLAVSTDTQYF. The CDR3 bases are TGCGCCAGCAGCTTTCAAGGACTAGCTGTTTCAACAGATACGCAGTATTTT.